This T cell receptor (beta chain) was found in a study of blood T cell repertoires in COVID-19. Study as a whole: Acute and convalescent COVID-19 specimens originated in the United States, Italy and Spain. PBMCs, B-cell-depleted T cells, or T cells provided the cDNA or gDNA that made up the material.

Original methodology: By means of reference gene primer amplification, nucleated cell counts were estimated. Produced via immunoSEQ multiplex PCR; TCRdb's table is partial and in-frame only. D and trimming were read from the DNA, whereas the V and J calls and clone size are those reported in that table. This table has about 98,000 clones, 75% to 85% appearing once. Sequencing was carried out using peripheral blood. This clonotype originated in a man aged 65 to 79 with acute or convalescent COVID-19.

The CDR3 nucleotides are TGTGCCAGTAGTTCGGGATTGGAGGGGGCGAGGGGCACTGAAGCTTTCTTT. Its protein product is CASSSGLEGARGTEAFF. This rearrangement joins TRBV19 to TRBJ1-1; TRBD1 matches at 7 bases. In germline, CDR1 is LNHDA, CDR2 SQIVND (reference sequence). The V segment lost 5 bases and the J segment 4 bases; nucleotides outside the gene matches: 16. This CDR3 has 17 residues.